Each of the 29 T cell receptor beta chains below was sequenced from the same sample in a study of identical twins. TCRdb used MiXCR to reprocess the 5' RACE reads, holding one entry per CDR3 protein. The sample shows approximately 190,000 distinct CDR3 sequences, around 15% of them seen only once. This same sample was also taken into another study, of T cells expressing NK-cell markers.

The specimen was CD8+ T cells sorted from blood. The receptor set was obtained from a woman younger than 35 in good health.

The chain combines TRBV12-3 or TRBV12-4 with TRBJ2-2; D is ambiguous. The CDR3 covers 14 residues. V was trimmed by 5 bases and J by 6 bases, leaving 13 bases between them. The CDR3 spells CASSLGPRSGELFF. Here the CDR3 DNA reads TGTGCCAGCAGTCTAGGACCTCGCTCCGGGGAGCTGTTTTTT.

This clonotype was seen more than once but under ten times. This chain links TRBV6-6 with TRBJ2-5; no clear D. Looked up from germline, CDR1 is MNHNY and CDR2 is SVGAGI (reference sequence). V was trimmed by 2 bases and J by 5 bases, leaving 6 bases between them. This CDR3 has 12 residues. The DNA of the CDR3 is TGTGCCAGCAGTTACACCACGGAGACCCAGTACTTC. Its translation is CASSYTTETQYF.

This chain connects TRBV20-1 to TRBJ2-4; D might be TRBD2 (7 bases). The CDR3 is made up of 11 amino acids. CDR1 is DFQATT, CDR2 SNEGSKA, per germline (reference sequence). V was clipped by 4 bases and J by 11 bases, with 12 bases between them. The CDR3 is CSAIRGGLQYF. CDR3 in DNA: TGCAGTGCTATAAGGGGGGGCCTTCAGTACTTC.

This clonotype was seen ten or more times. The chain combines TRBV3-1 with TRBJ2-1; no definite D call. The length of the CDR3 is 12 residues. Germline loops: CDR1 LGHDT, CDR2 YNNKEL (reference sequence). V was pared by 3 bases and J by 6 bases, with 6 bases between. CDR3 amino acids: CASSHGGNEQFF. DNA of the CDR3: TGTGCCAGCAGCCACGGTGGCAATGAGCAGTTCTTC.

This clonotype was picked up a small number of times. The chain recombines TRBV6-5 with TRBJ2-1; TRBD2 is a possible D gene (5 bases). CDR1 is MNHEY, CDR2 SVGAGI, per germline. V was pared by 5 bases and J by 7 bases, with 15 bases between. The length of the CDR3 is 14 residues. CDR3: CASSTGLSGNEQFF. CDR3 in DNA: TGTGCCAGCAGTACTGGACTTTCAGGAAATGAGCAGTTCTTC.

This rearrangement joins TRBV10-3 to TRBJ2-1; no firm D call. V was clipped by 8 bases and J by 8 bases, with 19 bases between them. The CDR3 has 14 amino acids. The germline V gene encodes CDR1 ENHRY and CDR2 SYGVKD. Written as DNA, the CDR3 is TGTGCCATCCCAGCTCCCACGGGTCCAGATGAGCAGTTCTTC. It is translated as CAIPAPTGPDEQFF.

The DNA of the CDR3 is TGTGCCAGCAGCCTCACTAGCGACATTACCTATATAAGCTCCTACAATGAGCAGTTCTTC. It encodes CASSLTSDITYISSYNEQFF. The gene calls are TRBV4-2 and TRBJ2-1; TRBD2 matches at 7 bases. CDR3 size: 20 residues. Germline assignment: CDR1 LGHNA and CDR2 YNFKEQ. V lost 4 bases, J lost 0 bases, and 18 bases stayed unmatched.

J is TRBJ2-7 and V is TRBV18; possible D gene TRBD2, 6 bases. The CDR3 spans 16 residues. The germline gives CDR1 KGHSH, CDR2 LQKENI. With 3 bases removed from V and 2 bases from J, the gap between germline ends came to 17 bases. Here the CDR3 DNA reads TGTGCCAGCTCACCCTTACTTGGAGGGGCCGCCTACGAGCAGTACTTC. Residues: CASSPLLGGAAYEQYF.

J is TRBJ2-7 and V is TRBV20-1, with D possibly being TRBD1 (6 bases). The germline V gene has CDR1 DFQATT and CDR2 SNEGSKA (reference sequence). The CDR3 spans 12 residues. The CDR3 spells CSAPGAPYEQYF. In DNA form, the CDR3 reads TGCAGCGCCCCAGGGGCTCCCTACGAGCAGTACTTC.

The rearrangement joins TRBV7-2 to TRBJ1-2; TRBD1 is a possible D gene (6 bases). The CDR3 is made up of 13 amino acids. Per the germline V gene, CDR1 is SGHTA and CDR2 is FQGNSA. Trimming left V 5 bases short and J 4 bases short, with 11 bases between. The CDR3 sequence is CASSRDTSYGYTF. CDR3 coding DNA: TGTGCCAGCAGCAGGGACACCAGCTATGGCTACACCTTC.

This chain uses TRBV5-6 with TRBJ2-1; no reliable D call. This CDR3 region has 15 residues. Trimming shortened V by 4 bases and J by 4 bases, and 15 bases separated the two germline ends. Looked up from germline, CDR1 is SGHDT and CDR2 is YYEEEE. CDR3 DNA sequence: TGTGCCAGCAGCCCCGTCGCAGCCAGATACAATGAGCAGTTCTTC. Its protein product is CASSPVAARYNEQFF.

This clonotype was seen only a few times. Mismatch with germline at one junction end may stem from a read error. The chain uses TRBV4-1 and TRBJ2-2, with D perhaps matching TRBD1 or TRBD2 (5 bases each). The length of the CDR3 is 13 residues. Germline V gives CDR1 MGHRA, CDR2 YSYEKL. This chain's CDR3 is CASRQEGTGELFF. Here the CDR3 DNA reads TGCGCCAGCAGACAAGAGGGGACCGGGGAGCTGTTTTTT.

CDR3 sequence (DNA): TGTGCCAGCAGGCGGACAGGGGATGGCTACACCTTC. Translation gives CASRRTGDGYTF. The chain joins TRBV6-5 to TRBJ1-2; 9 bases agree with TRBD1. This CDR3 comprises 12 residues. From germline, CDR1 is MNHEY and CDR2 SVGAGI. V gave up 6 bases and J gave up 6 bases; unmatched junction bases: 2.

This clonotype has just a few counts. The chain recombines TRBV5-1 with TRBJ2-3, with 9 bases matching TRBD2. V shed 6 bases, J shed 5 bases, and the junction held 7 bases outside the gene matches. The CDR3 loop spans 14 amino acids. Per germline, CDR1 SGHRS and CDR2 YFSETQ. CDR3 bases: TGCGCCAGCATAGAAGCGGGAGGAGGAGATACGCAGTATTTT. Translating gives CASIEAGGGDTQYF. The whole variable domain, filled in from reference TRBV5-1 and TRBJ2-3, reads KAGVTQTPRYLIKTRGQQVTLSCSPISGHRSVSWYQQTPGQGLQFLFEYFSETQRNKGNFPGRFSGRQFSNSRSEMNVSTLELGDSALYLCASIEAGGGDTQYFGPGTRLTVL.

This clonotype occurred a few times. The rearrangement links TRBV11-2 to TRBJ2-1; 10 bases align to TRBD2. Germline lookup yields CDR1 SGHAT and CDR2 FQNNGV. V shed 2 bases, J shed 2 bases, and the junction held 12 bases outside the gene matches. The CDR3 extends over 19 amino acids. CDR3 residues: CASSLSGASGRWPYNEQFF. Written as DNA, the CDR3 is TGTGCCAGCAGCTTAAGTGGGGCTAGCGGGAGATGGCCCTACAATGAGCAGTTCTTC.

The chain carries TRBV12-3 or TRBV12-4 and TRBJ2-5, with TRBD2 matching 8 bases. The CDR3 loop spans 16 amino acids. V shed 3 bases, J shed 5 bases, and the junction held 11 bases outside the gene matches. CDR3 DNA: TGTGCCAGCAGTTTCCGCTCGGGAGGGCCTCATGAGACCCAGTACTTC. This translates into CASSFRSGGPHETQYF.

The V call is TRBV6-2 or TRBV6-3, the J call TRBJ2-1, with 14 bases matching TRBD2. This CDR3 spans 17 amino acids. V was pared by 2 bases and J by 10 bases, with 10 bases of the junction left unmatched. Germline assignment: CDR1 MNHEY and CDR2 SVGEGT. As DNA, the CDR3 is TGTGCCAGCAGTTACAATCCGGGACTAGCGGGAGAGGACGAGCAGTTCTTC. Its protein product is CASSYNPGLAGEDEQFF.

This clonotype has a count of ten or more. This chain uses TRBV6-5 with TRBJ2-1; no clear D gene. CDR1 is MNHEY, CDR2 SVGAGI, per germline. V was cut by 3 bases and J by 4 bases, with 7 bases left in between. This CDR3 contains 13 residues. The chain's CDR3 is CASSYGPYNEQFF. CDR3 coding DNA: TGTGCCAGCAGTTATGGTCCGTACAATGAGCAGTTCTTC.

The rearrangement uses TRBV9 and TRBJ2-1; 11 bases map to TRBD2. The CDR3 totals 15 residues. V shed 3 bases and J 5 bases; nucleotides not matched to a gene: 4. Germline V gene lookup returns CDR1 SGDLS and CDR2 YYNGEE. In DNA form, the CDR3 reads TGTGCCAGCAGCGCGACTAGCGGGGCCGACAATGAGCAGTTCTTC. Translating it yields CASSATSGADNEQFF.

This chain links TRBV6-5 with TRBJ1-2; TRBD1 agrees at 9 bases. Germline CDR1 reads MNHEY; CDR2 reads SVGAGI. This CDR3 spans 13 amino acids. The ends lost 5 bases at V and 6 bases at J; junction bases unmatched: 4. The CDR3 sequence: CASSHGTGNGYTF. In nucleotides, the CDR3 is TGTGCCAGCAGTCACGGGACAGGGAATGGCTACACCTTC.

The table lists this clonotype with many counts. The V gene is TRBV5-1, the J gene TRBJ1-1, with a weak D call TRBD1 (5 bases). V shed 3 bases and J shed 0 bases, with 18 bases lying between them. Germline V gene data show CDR1 as SGHRS and CDR2 as YFSETQ. The length of the CDR3 is 17 residues. The CDR3 region is CASSSTGRTRVNTEAFF. CDR3 DNA sequence: TGCGCCAGCAGCTCGACGGGCCGGACACGGGTGAACACTGAAGCTTTCTTT.

The rearrangement uses TRBV27 and TRBJ2-7; D is undetermined. V lost 4 bases and J 5 bases, leaving 12 bases between the germline ends. The CDR3 is 13 residues long. Germline V gives CDR1 MNHEY, CDR2 SMNVEV (reference sequence). As DNA, the CDR3 is TGTGCCAGCAGTTGGACGAAGGGAAACGAGCAGTACTTC. Amino acid sequence: CASSWTKGNEQYF.

This clonotype was detected a few times. The V gene is TRBV2, the J gene TRBJ1-1, with unresolved D. Trimming removed 5 bases from V and 1 base from J, with 11 bases in between. CDR1 is SNHLY, CDR2 FYNNEI, per germline. CDR3 length: 14 amino acids. DNA of the CDR3: TGTGCCAGCAGTTCGGAGGGCTGGAACACTGAAGCTTTCTTT. This gives the protein CASSSEGWNTEAFF.

The chain couples TRBV6-1 to TRBJ2-1; weak D call: TRBD1 (7 bases). Trimming removed 4 bases at V and 9 bases at J, with 16 bases between. CDR1 MNHNS and CDR2 SASEGT come from the germline V gene. The CDR3 consists of 14 residues. CDR3 protein: CASSAYFQGGEQFF. The CDR3 DNA reads as TGTGCCAGCAGTGCCTACTTCCAGGGGGGTGAGCAGTTCTTC.

This clonotype has more than one count but fewer than ten. The J gene is TRBJ1-1, the V gene TRBV15; D ambiguous. The CDR3 extends over 13 amino acids. Germline lookup yields CDR1 LNHNV and CDR2 YYDKDF (reference sequence). V dropped 1 base and J dropped 4 bases, with 7 bases sitting between them. CDR3 in amino acids: CATSRGAVTEAFF. CDR3 in DNA: TGTGCCACCAGCAGAGGGGCGGTCACTGAAGCTTTCTTT.

The table lists this clonotype with a few counts. J is TRBJ2-7 and V is TRBV6-6; no definite D call. Germline CDR1 and CDR2: MNHNY and SVGAGI (reference sequence). V gave up 8 bases and J gave up 0 bases, with 11 bases separating them. The CDR3 contains 13 residues. CDR3 nucleotide sequence: TGTGCCAGCTCGGGCCGACTCTCCTACGAGCAGTACTTC. This encodes CASSGRLSYEQYF.

On this clonotype itself: Relative to the germline gene, one junction end is altered; a read error may explain this. J is TRBJ2-3 and V is TRBV6-4; unclear D gene. CDR1 is MRHNA and CDR2 is SNTAGT in the germline V gene. The CDR3 consists of 13 residues. The DNA for the CDR3 is TGTGCCAGTAGTGGGTCTAGCACAGATACGCAGTATTTT. Its protein product is CASSGSSTDTQYF.

In its sample, this clonotype was seen a few times. CDR3 bases: TGTGCCAGCAGGGGGACTTCGGCGGGCTACGAGCAGTACTTC. This gives the protein CASRGTSAGYEQYF. This chain uses TRBV12-3 or TRBV12-4 with TRBJ2-7; tentative D call: TRBD2 (6 bases). The CDR3 has 14 amino acids. Between the trimmed V and J ends, which lost 6 bases and 3 bases, there was a span of 15 bases.

This clonotype was observed many times. The rearrangement links TRBV7-2 to TRBJ2-7, with unresolved D. CDR1 and CDR2 (germline): SGHTA, FQGNSA. The CDR3 is made up of 12 amino acids. Trimming removed 5 bases from V and 0 bases from J, with 5 bases in between. The CDR3 DNA reads as TGTGCCAGCAGCGCGAGCTCCTACGAGCAGTACTTC. It codes for CASSASSYEQYF.